This TCR beta chain is from a study of T-cell reconstitution after alpha-beta-depleted transplantation in children (dated by TCRdb to 2016 to 2018). A note on the overall study: Using TCR repertoire profiling, the study quantitatively followed how T-cell immune reconstitution unfolded in children after TCRalphabeta/CD19-depleted allogeneic hematopoietic cell transplantation. On the study overall, not on this receptor specifically: Apparently early alphabetaT-cell count recovery about two months after transplant reportedly relied on only several hundred rapidly expanded clones derived from non-depleted graft cells. Over the following months the frequencies of hyperexpanded clones went down, and after one year T-cell counts and TCRbeta diversity were mostly credited to newly produced T cells. In some patients, the high TCRbeta diversity seen at day 60 was put down to recipient T cells and intrathymic progenitors that had survived conditioning.

The meaning of the sample's treatment or condition label: allogeneic hematopoietic cell transplantation with graft depleted of TCRalphabeta T cells and CD19 B cells. TCRalphabeta/CD19-depleted allogeneic hematopoietic cell grafts were given to the transplant recipients, all of whom were children. This clonotype was recorded a few times. Its binding antigen is unknown. Base qualities are not at hand, and no much larger clone is one base apart. Library preparation used PCR. These reads were obtained on an Illumina HiSeq 2500. TCR libraries were prepared with molecular barcoding, using unique molecular identifiers to normalize TCRbeta repertoire quantification. TCRdb reworked the public reads: Q25 trimming with fastp, MiXCR clone assembly, productive beta chains retained. Rows with a matching CDR3 protein are joined into one entry that keeps the most common DNA and genes. This sample lists about 980,000 distinct CDR3 sequences; 25% to 30% were detected once. More than 25% of the sample comes from the top ten.

Relative to germline, V is missing 4 bases and J is missing 4 bases, with 13 bases of the junction outside any gene match. The CDR3 sequence holds 17 residues, the cysteine and phenylalanine included. CDR3 DNA is the only sequence kept; it has 51 bases, read in frame from the first base. Taken from the germline V gene, the CDR1 and CDR2 loops are MNHEY and SVGAGI. Sequenced material: PBMCs, mostly from graft donor cells, taken 360 days after TCRalphabeta/CD19-depleted stem cell transplant. The chain uses TRBV6-5 and TRBJ1-3, and TRBD1 matches 7 of the central bases. This receptor was obtained from a boy younger than two who had a stem cell transplant for SCID, so the T cells may come from the graft donor. The nucleotides read TGTGCCAGCAGTTTCCCTCCGGGACAGAGAACGGGAAACACCATATATTTT. It specifies CASSFPPGQRTGNTIYF.